This TCR beta chain was recovered during a study of CD8 T cells in Susac syndrome. Study in general: Blood was drawn from Susac syndrome patients while they were therapy-naive, on corticosteroids, or on intravenous immunoglobulin alone. Study-level findings and limits: CD4+ T cell repertoires in Susac syndrome exhibited no evidence of clonal expansion.

The authors reverse transcribed roughly 0.5 to 1 ug RNA with random hexamers. TCRdb reprocessed the immunoSEQ multiplex PCR reads with MiXCR, giving one entry per CDR3 protein. The sample yields about 180,000 distinct CDR3 sequences, about 93% seen once. Details on this clonotype: The target antigen is unknown.

V trimming: 4 bases; J trimming: 1 base; junction bases outside the gene matches: 15. In germline, CDR1 is SGHDN, CDR2 FVKESK. The CDR3 sequence is 18 residues long. The sequence came from a human donor with Susac syndrome. The specimen sequenced was CD4+ T cells from PBMCs. V usage is TRBV14 and J usage is TRBJ2-7; 8 bases align to TRBD2. CDR3 in amino acids: CASSLGLAGPQGSYEQYF. The CDR3 DNA reads as TGTGCCAGCAGCCTAGGGCTAGCGGGTCCTCAGGGGTCCTACGAGCAGTACTTC.